The next 5 T cell receptor beta chains were all read from a single sample in a study of blood T cells in healthy people across ages. A sample-barcoded 5' primer and a J-beta primer mix were used in a second PCR of roughly 7 to 11 cycles. TCRdb redid the calling of the 5' RACE reads with MiXCR, one entry per CDR3 protein. The sample includes about 730,000 distinct CDR3 sequences, approximately 39% of them seen just once. Sequencing was done on a sample of blood. These receptors were collected from a woman aged 55 to 70 in good health.

The sample holds a few counts of this clonotype. This chain uses TRBV3-1 with TRBJ2-7; D is tentatively TRBD1 or TRBD2 (6 bases each). The CDR3 contains 15 residues. Trimming removed 4 bases at V and 0 bases at J, with 13 bases between. Germline values: CDR1 LGHDT, CDR2 YNNKEL (reference sequence). The CDR3 region has the DNA TGTGCCAGCAGCCGACCGACGGGGGCCTCCTACGAGCAGTACTTC. This translates into CASSRPTGASYEQYF.

This clonotype came up a few times. The CDR3, as DNA: TGCAGTGCTAGAGAAGGAAGCACTAATTCACCCCTCCACTTT. It encodes CSAREGSTNSPLHF. The rearrangement links TRBV20-1 to TRBJ1-6; D remains ambiguous. This CDR3 has 14 amino acids. Per the germline V gene, CDR1 is DFQATT and CDR2 is SNEGSKA (reference sequence). V lost 0 bases to trimming and J lost 6 bases, with 9 bases between them.

This clonotype has at least ten counts. This chain uses TRBV6-1 with TRBJ1-5, with D maybe TRBD1 (6 bases). CDR1 and CDR2 (germline): MNHNS, SASEGT. V lost 6 bases, J lost 4 bases, and 13 bases lay in between. CDR3 length: 14 amino acids. CDR3 nucleotides: TGTGCCAGCAGAGTAGACAGGCCAAATCAGCCCCAGCATTTT. Its protein product is CASRVDRPNQPQHF.

V and J are TRBV27 and TRBJ2-5, with 9 bases matching TRBD2. The V and J ends lost 4 bases and 1 base, in that order; junction bases with no gene match: 10. This CDR3 has 17 residues. Per the germline V gene, CDR1 is MNHEY and CDR2 is SMNVEV (reference sequence). The CDR3 sequence: CASSSPATSGVQETQYF. The CDR3 nucleotides read TGTGCCAGCAGTTCCCCTGCGACTAGCGGCGTCCAAGAGACCCAGTACTTC.

This clonotype was seen only a few times. This sequence joins TRBV20-1 and TRBJ1-6; a weak D match, TRBD1 (5 bases). Germline CDR1 is DFQATT and CDR2 is SNEGSKA (reference sequence). The CDR3 consists of 14 residues. Deletions cut 2 bases from V and 7 bases from J, with 12 bases between. In DNA form, the CDR3 reads TGCAGTGCTAGACAGGGTTCGGGCAATTCACCCCTCCACTTT. It codes for CSARQGSGNSPLHF.